These 20 T cell receptor beta chains originate from one sample sequenced in a study of T cell responses to AZD1222 COVID-19 vaccine. Sequencing used immunoSEQ multiplex PCR; TCRdb keeps in-frame clones, though not all of them. The top ten hold roughly 1.8% of the sample, which has about 150,000 clones, about nine tenths seen once. The sequenced sample was peripheral blood, obtained 28 days after the second AZD1222 dose. These receptors came from an adult who received the AZD1222 COVID-19 vaccine.

A remark on this clone: Other DNA sequences of this sample code for an identical CDR3. V usage is TRBV12-3 or TRBV12-4 and J usage is TRBJ1-1; no firm D call. This CDR3 contains 13 residues. Trimming pared 2 bases from V and 1 base from J, leaving 5 bases between. Here the CDR3 DNA reads TGTGCCAGCAGTTTACTCAGGAACACTGAAGCTTTCTTT. Translation gives CASSLLRNTEAFF.

This chain connects TRBV28 to TRBJ1-3; the D gene is possibly TRBD1 (5 bases). The CDR3 runs to 15 residues. V lost 6 bases and J 0 bases, leaving 12 bases between the germline ends. The germline V gene has CDR1 MDHEN and CDR2 SYDVKM. The CDR3 nucleotides read TGTGCCAGCAGACCCGGGACCTACTCTGGAAACACCATATATTTT. Its translation: CASRPGTYSGNTIYF. Drawing the rest from reference TRBV28 and TRBJ1-3, the complete variable domain is DVKVTQSSRYLVKRTGEKVFLECVQDMDHENMFWYRQDPGLGLRLIYFSYDVKMKEKGDIPEGYSVSREKKERFSLILESASTNQTSMYLCASRPGTYSGNTIYFGEGSWLTVV.

V and J are TRBV27 and TRBJ1-1; a possible D gene is TRBD1 (5 bases). The CDR3 runs to 14 residues. V lost 2 bases to trimming and J lost 5 bases, with 12 bases between them. CDR1 is MNHEY and CDR2 is SMNVEV in the germline V gene (reference sequence). CDR3 sequence: CASSLRRGRTEAFF. CDR3 in DNA: TGTGCCAGCAGTTTAAGGCGGGGCAGGACTGAAGCTTTCTTT.

The CDR3, as DNA: TGCGCCAGCCGGACTAGCCATTATTTCTACAATGAGCAGTTCTTC. Residues: CASRTSHYFYNEQFF. The J gene is TRBJ2-1, the V gene TRBV4-3; 8 nucleotides match TRBD2. Germline V gene lookup returns CDR1 LGHNA and CDR2 YSLEER. V lost 8 bases to trimming and J lost 3 bases; unmatched junction nucleotides: 9. There are 15 residues in the CDR3.

V gene TRBV27 combines with J gene TRBJ2-5; D not certain. CDR3 length equals 14 residues. The V end was cut by 2 bases, the J end by 0 bases, with 7 bases between. In germline, CDR1 is MNHEY, CDR2 SMNVEV (reference sequence). CDR3 DNA sequence: TGTGCCAGCAGTTTAACCCGCAACCAAGAGACCCAGTACTTC. It is translated as CASSLTRNQETQYF.

A remark on this clone: The identical CDR3 is also encoded by other nucleotide sequences in the sample. The chain links TRBV11-2 to TRBJ1-4, with D possibly being TRBD1 (6 bases). The CDR3 contains 15 residues. V dropped 1 base and J dropped 2 bases, with 8 bases sitting between them. The germline V gene encodes CDR1 SGHAT and CDR2 FQNNGV. CDR3 coding DNA: TGTGCCAGCAGCTTAGGGGGGGCGACTAATGAAAAACTGTTTTTT. Translating it yields CASSLGGATNEKLFF.

V is TRBV7-2 and J is TRBJ2-3; 12 positions match TRBD2. The CDR3 has 19 residues. The J segment lost 3 bases and the V segment lost 5 bases, leaving 15 bases of the junction unmatched. Germline assignment: CDR1 SGHTA and CDR2 FQGNSA. CDR3 in amino acids: CASSLRTSGEDGETDTQYF. Written as DNA, the CDR3 is TGTGCCAGCAGCCTTCGGACTAGCGGGGAGGATGGGGAAACAGATACGCAGTATTTT.

The J gene is TRBJ1-2, the V gene TRBV5-6; 8 bases are a match to TRBD1. The CDR3 loop spans 16 amino acids. The germline V gene encodes CDR1 SGHDT and CDR2 YYEEEE. The trim removed 0 bases at V and 7 bases at J, leaving 11 bases unmatched. The CDR3 nucleotides read TGTGCCAGCAGCTTGGTGGGGACAGGCCCCTCGACTGGCTACACCTTC. It yields the protein CASSLVGTGPSTGYTF.

This chain links TRBV30 with TRBJ2-7, with 7 bases aligning to TRBD1. V was pared by 0 bases and J by 5 bases, with 1 base of the junction left unmatched. Germline V lookup: CDR1 GTSNPN, CDR2 SVGIG (reference sequence). This CDR3 comprises 12 residues. CDR3 loop: CAWSVGQDEQYF. The CDR3 DNA reads TGTGCCTGGAGTGTAGGACAGGACGAGCAGTACTTC. The whole variable domain, remainder taken from reference TRBV30 and TRBJ2-7, is SQTIHQWPATLVQPVGSPLSLECTVEGTSNPNLYWYRQAAGRGLQLLFYSVGIGQISSEVPQNLSASRPQDRQFILSSKKLLLSDSGFYLCAWSVGQDEQYFGPGTRLTVT.

This clone was observed a handful of times. The chain combines TRBV5-6 with TRBJ2-1; no clear D. Germline V gives CDR1 SGHDT, CDR2 YYEEEE. This CDR3 is built from 11 residues. The V gene lost 4 bases and the J gene lost 10 bases, with 9 bases spanning the gap. CDR3 nucleotide sequence: TGTGCCAGCAGCAAGACCAGGGAGCAGTTCTTC. Translated: CASSKTREQFF. The whole variable domain, filled in from reference TRBV5-6 and TRBJ2-1, reads DAGVTQSPTHLIKTRGQQVTLRCSPKSGHDTVSWYQQALGQGPQFIFQYYEEEERQRGNFPDRFSGHQFPNYSSELNVNALLLGDSALYLCASSKTREQFFGPGTRLTVL.

The J gene is TRBJ2-2, the V gene TRBV29-1; 9 bases fit TRBD2. V lost 4 bases to trimming and J lost 4 bases; unmatched junction nucleotides: 7. There are 15 residues in the CDR3. Per the germline V gene, CDR1 is SQVTM and CDR2 is ANQGSEA. The CDR3 DNA is TGCAGCGTTGTGGGGCGGGAGGGGAGCACCGGGGAGCTGTTTTTT. The encoded protein is CSVVGREGSTGELFF.

The chain recombines TRBV19 with TRBJ1-6, with a weak D call TRBD1 (5 bases). Germline loops: CDR1 LNHDA, CDR2 SQIVND (reference sequence). The V end lost 5 bases, the J end lost 6 bases, and 11 bases lay between the germline ends. This CDR3 spans 14 amino acids. The CDR3 nucleotides are TGTGCCAGTAGTCTACAGAGGGGTAATTCACCCCTCCACTTT. This sequence encodes CASSLQRGNSPLHF.

Note on this clone: One junction end does not reproduce the germline sequence, and a read error may be involved. This chain links TRBV7-7 with TRBJ2-3, with TRBD1 matching over 10 bases. CDR3 length: 14 amino acids. CDR1 and CDR2 from the germline V gene are SSHAT and FNYEAQ (reference sequence). The CDR3 spells CASSLGTGADTQYF. The DNA of the CDR3 is TGTGCTAGCAGCCTAGGGACAGGGGCAGATACGCAGTATTTT.

The V gene is TRBV4-2, the J gene TRBJ2-7, with D uncertain. The CDR3 has 14 residues. Deletions cut 1 base from V and 4 bases from J, with 11 bases between. Per the germline V gene, CDR1 is LGHNA and CDR2 is YNFKEQ. The CDR3 is CASSQAASQYEQYF. The CDR3 DNA follows: TGTGCCAGCAGCCAAGCGGCTAGTCAGTACGAGCAGTACTTC.

The V call is TRBV10-3, the J call TRBJ1-5; 8 bases are shared with TRBD1. Germline CDR1 ENHRY, CDR2 SYGVKD. CDR3 length: 14 residues. Trimming took 10 bases from V and 2 from J; bases not matched to a gene: 7. The CDR3 sequence: CATQGARGNQPQHF. The DNA of the CDR3 is TGTGCCACCCAGGGGGCGCGAGGCAATCAGCCCCAGCATTTT.

The chain carries TRBV7-9 and TRBJ1-2; D is unclear. CDR3 length: 15 residues. V lost 1 base, J lost 8 bases, and 17 bases lay in between. Germline V CDR1 and CDR2: SEHNR, FQNEAQ (reference sequence). CDR3 coding DNA: TGTGCCAGCAGCTTAGTTACCCCGCCCCATGGGGGCTACACCTTC. Residues: CASSLVTPPHGGYTF.

This clone was detected only once. The chain has TRBV7-9 and TRBJ2-1; 13 bases fit TRBD2. The CDR3 loop spans 18 amino acids. The V segment lost 3 bases and the J segment 7 bases; nucleotides outside the gene matches: 12. Germline CDR1 SEHNR, CDR2 FQNEAQ (reference sequence). CDR3 sequence (DNA): TGTGCCAGCAGCTTCGCCCTAGGACTAGCGGGAGTAAGTAATGAGCAGTTCTTC. Translation gives CASSFALGLAGVSNEQFF.

The V gene is TRBV6-5, the J gene TRBJ2-7, with a tentative D call TRBD1 (7 bases). The V and J ends lost 6 bases and 0 bases respectively, with 15 bases between them. The CDR3 runs 15 residues. Germline V gene lookup returns CDR1 MNHEY and CDR2 SVGAGI. CDR3 loop: CASRTDRDFSYEQYF. The CDR3 region has the DNA TGTGCCAGCAGGACAGACAGGGACTTCTCCTACGAGCAGTACTTC.

CDR3: CASSLDNSGNTIYF. The CDR3 DNA sequence: TGTGCCAGCAGTTTGGACAACTCTGGAAACACCATATATTTT. V is TRBV28 and J is TRBJ1-3, with a weak D call TRBD1 (5 bases). Germline assignment: CDR1 MDHEN and CDR2 SYDVKM. The CDR3 extends over 14 amino acids. The V gene lost 3 bases and the J gene lost 0 bases, with 6 bases spanning the gap.

CDR3 sequence reads: CAISESGYGYTF. As DNA, the CDR3 is TGTGCCATCAGTGAGTCCGGCTATGGCTACACCTTC. The J gene is TRBJ1-2, the V gene TRBV10-3; D call uncertain. The CDR3 runs to 12 residues. Germline CDR1 is ENHRY and CDR2 is SYGVKD. The germline V and J ends were trimmed by 0 bases and 4 bases, with 3 bases remaining between them.